The source of this TCR beta chain is a study of blood T cell repertoires in COVID-19. Per the study methods: Amplified reference gene primers provided the basis for estimating nucleated cell counts. The method was immunoSEQ multiplex PCR; TCRdb's version includes in-frame clones alone and lacks a portion of them. The D gene and trimming were derived from the DNA, and the V and J assignments and clone size from that table. The sample carries about 36,000 clones, approximately 75% recorded once. V gave up 5 bases and J gave up 2 bases, with 15 bases separating them. Per germline, CDR1 SEHNR and CDR2 FQNEAQ (reference sequence). The CDR3 extends over 15 amino acids.

Sequencing was performed on peripheral blood. This TCR derives from a human donor in a cohort sampled during active or convalescent COVID-19. The donor label of this sample is uncertain. The chain uses TRBV7-9 and TRBJ1-1; maybe TRBD1 (6 bases). CDR3 nucleotide sequence: TGTGCCAGCAGCGCGTCGGGGGGGCGCAACACTGAAGCTTTCTTT. It is translated as CASSASGGRNTEAFF.